This paragraph reports one TCR beta chain. Measured with immunoSEQ multiplex PCR; TCRdb has only the in-frame clones, and not every one. The data hold tens of thousands of clones, with nearly 98% observed a single time. This entry is derived from a study of technical replicates of blood from a few donors. The receptor comes from a human donor in good health. The source material was T cells isolated from PBMCs.

The CDR3 spells CASSLTPGQGHYEQYF. DNA for the CDR3: TGTGCCAGCAGCCTAACCCCGGGACAGGGACACTACGAGCAGTACTTC. The rearrangement uses TRBV6-6 and TRBJ2-7, with TRBD1 identical over 9 bases. The CDR3 consists of 16 residues. V was pared by 6 bases and J by 3 bases, with 12 bases of the junction left unmatched. Germline V CDR1 and CDR2: MNHNY, SVGAGI (reference sequence).